Below are 2 T cell receptor beta chains sequenced from a single sample in a study of blood T cell repertoires in COVID-19. Libraries were prepared by immunoSEQ multiplex PCR; TCRdb keeps only in-frame clonotypes and omits some of them. This sample has about 130,000 clones, with just under 85% found just once. The sequenced material came from peripheral blood. These receptors were collected from a human donor in a cohort sampled during active COVID-19.

V usage is TRBV3-1 (or the pseudogene TRBV3-2) and J usage is TRBJ1-6; the D gene is possibly TRBD1 (5 bases). Germline assignment: CDR1 LGHDT and CDR2 YNNKEL (reference sequence). V shed 1 base and J shed 7 bases, with 11 bases lying between them. This CDR3 comprises 15 residues. The CDR3 sequence: CASSQVAKGNSPLHF. DNA of the CDR3: TGTGCCAGCAGCCAAGTGGCAAAGGGGAATTCACCCCTCCACTTT.

This chain uses TRBV6-6 with TRBJ2-1, with 11 bases lining up with TRBD1. The CDR3 consists of 15 residues. Per the germline V gene, CDR1 is MNHNY and CDR2 is SVGAGI (reference sequence). V shed 6 bases, J shed 7 bases, and the junction held 8 bases outside the gene matches. CDR3: CASRHLGTGGNEQFF. Here the CDR3 DNA reads TGTGCCAGCAGGCACCTTGGGACAGGGGGGAATGAGCAGTTCTTC.